This T cell receptor (beta chain) emerged from a study of blood T cell repertoires in COVID-19. Study overall: Samples of COVID-19 (acute and convalescent) were obtained from the United States, Italy and Spain. In each case, the material was cDNA or gDNA derived from T cells, B-cell-depleted T cells, or PBMCs.

Clones were sequenced by immunoSEQ multiplex PCR, and TCRdb holds only the in-frame ones, with some missing. Among roughly 100,000 clones listed, roughly 84% were seen once. CDR1 KGHDR and CDR2 SFDVKD come from the germline V gene. This CDR3 is built from 18 residues. With V trimmed by 8 bases and J by 2 bases, 17 bases remained unmatched. The receptor was isolated from a human donor in a cohort sampled during active COVID-19. Sequenced input: peripheral blood. This chain connects TRBV24-1 to TRBJ2-1; 7 positions match TRBD1. The CDR3 DNA reads as TGTGCCACCACCCTATTTCAACCGACCGGGACAGCCTACAATGAGCAGTTCTTC. Its translation is CATTLFQPTGTAYNEQFF.